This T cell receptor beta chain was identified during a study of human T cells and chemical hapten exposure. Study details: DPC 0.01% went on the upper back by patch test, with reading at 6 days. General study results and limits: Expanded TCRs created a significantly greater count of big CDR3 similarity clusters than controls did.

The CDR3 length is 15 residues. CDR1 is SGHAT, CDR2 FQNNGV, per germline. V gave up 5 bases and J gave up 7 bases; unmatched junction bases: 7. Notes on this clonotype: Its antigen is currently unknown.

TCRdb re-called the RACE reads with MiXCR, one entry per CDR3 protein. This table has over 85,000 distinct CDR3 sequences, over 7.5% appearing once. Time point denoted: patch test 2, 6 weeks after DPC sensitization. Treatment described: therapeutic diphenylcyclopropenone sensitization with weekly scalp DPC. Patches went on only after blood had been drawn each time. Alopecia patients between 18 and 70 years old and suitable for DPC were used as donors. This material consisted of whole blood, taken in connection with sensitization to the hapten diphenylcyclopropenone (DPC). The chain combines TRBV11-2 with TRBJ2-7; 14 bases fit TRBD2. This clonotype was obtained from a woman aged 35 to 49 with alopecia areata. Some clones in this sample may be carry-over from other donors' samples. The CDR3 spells CASSGGLAGVGEQYF. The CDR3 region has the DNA TGTGCCAGCAGCGGGGGACTAGCGGGAGTAGGTGAGCAGTACTTC.